This T cell receptor beta chain stems from a study of spatial heterogeneity in lung cancer. Study-wide results and caveats: Higher tumor mutation counts went along with higher counts of expanded intratumoral alpha and beta TCRs.

The time point denotes: sample taken at primary tumor resection. There were 72 donors, all of them untreated patients with early-stage non-small cell lung cancer. Whole RNA obtained from tumor, nontumor lung or frozen PBMC underwent sequencing without sorting. Every TCR cDNA molecule bore its own unique molecular identifier. TCRdb re-analysed the 5' RACE reads in MiXCR, keeping a single row per CDR3 protein. Of 4,000 or so distinct CDR3 sequences detected, 30% to 40% appear once; the ten largest clones hold less than 25%. This clonotype was picked up a small number of times. Its specificity is not known. The clonotype originates from a male donor with early-stage non-small cell lung cancer. This specimen was lung tumor tissue, taken at surgery.

The CDR3 here is CAISDDREQYF. Written as DNA, the CDR3 is TGTGCCATCAGTGATGACCGGGAGCAGTACTTC. This chain connects TRBV10-3 to TRBJ2-7; D gene ambiguous. The CDR3 has 11 amino acids. Between the trimmed V and J ends, which lost 3 bases and 7 bases, there was a span of 7 bases. Germline V gives CDR1 ENHRY, CDR2 SYGVKD.